This TCR beta chain stems from a study of control samples from healthy donors and cancer patients. Method: immunoSEQ multiplex PCR; TCRdb's copy keeps in-frame clones and lacks some. The sample lists around 100,000 clones, 90% seen once, with around 3.8% in the top ten. Germline CDR1 reads MNHEY; CDR2 reads SVGAGI. The ends were cut back, 6 bases at V and 4 bases at J, with 13 bases in the middle. The CDR3 consists of 14 residues. Material for sequencing was blood. V is TRBV6-5 and J is TRBJ2-1; D is undetermined. This TCR was sampled from a woman under 30 in good health. DNA for the CDR3: TGTGCCAGCAGCCGAACCAATGATTACAATGAGCAGTTCTTC. It translates to CASSRTNDYNEQFF.